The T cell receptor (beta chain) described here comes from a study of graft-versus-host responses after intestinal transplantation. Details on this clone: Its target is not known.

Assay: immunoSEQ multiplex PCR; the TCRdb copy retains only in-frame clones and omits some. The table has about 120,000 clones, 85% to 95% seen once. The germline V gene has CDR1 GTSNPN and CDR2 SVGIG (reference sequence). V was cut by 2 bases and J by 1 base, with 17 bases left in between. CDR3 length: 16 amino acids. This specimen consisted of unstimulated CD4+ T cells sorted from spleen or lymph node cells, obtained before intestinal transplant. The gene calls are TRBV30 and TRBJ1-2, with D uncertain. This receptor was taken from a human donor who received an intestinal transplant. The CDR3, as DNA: TGTGCCTGGAGTCCTCCGGCGAACATCCTTAACTATGGCTACACCTTC. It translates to CAWSPPANILNYGYTF. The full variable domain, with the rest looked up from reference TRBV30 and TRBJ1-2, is SQTIHQWPATLVQPVGSPLSLECTVEGTSNPNLYWYRQAAGRGLQLLFYSVGIGQISSEVPQNLSASRPQDRQFILSSKKLLLSDSGFYLCAWSPPANILNYGYTFGSGTRLTVV.